This TCR beta chain stems from a study of T cell changes during pregnancy in multiple sclerosis. The CDR3 is 18 amino acids. The V gene end was trimmed by 5 bases and the J gene end by 0 bases; junction bases not matched to a gene: 10. From germline, CDR1 is MGHRA and CDR2 YSYEKL. The assay was immunoSEQ multiplex PCR, and TCRdb's table has in-frame clones only and misses some. Among 70,000 to 80,000 clones listed, 80% to 95% were seen once. The clonotype originates from a female donor in good health, enrolled as a control in a pregnancy study. The specimen was peripheral blood, collected after pregnancy. The V call is TRBV4-1, the J call TRBJ1-6, with 7 bases matching TRBD1. The CDR3 nucleotides read TGCGCCAGCAGCTCGGGCAGGGGGTTTAGCTCCTATAATTCACCCCTCCACTTT. Amino acids: CASSSGRGFSSYNSPLHF.